This T cell receptor beta chain was captured in a study of Ad26.COV2.S vaccination and SARS-CoV-2 variants. Profiled with immunoSEQ multiplex PCR; TCRdb holds only in-frame clones, not every one. The sample contains 180,000 or so clones, roughly 85% of which appear only once. The germline CDR1 and CDR2 sequences are SNHLY and FYNNEI. The germline V and J ends were trimmed by 8 bases and 1 base, with 11 bases remaining between them. The CDR3 runs 13 residues. This clonotype originated in a human donor who had recovered from COVID-19. The sample consisted of peripheral blood, taken after recovery from COVID-19. V gene TRBV2 combines with J gene TRBJ1-1; D ambiguous. As DNA, the CDR3 is TGTGCCAGCTGTGTGGACTCGAACACTGAAGCTTTCTTT. Residues: CASCVDSNTEAFF.